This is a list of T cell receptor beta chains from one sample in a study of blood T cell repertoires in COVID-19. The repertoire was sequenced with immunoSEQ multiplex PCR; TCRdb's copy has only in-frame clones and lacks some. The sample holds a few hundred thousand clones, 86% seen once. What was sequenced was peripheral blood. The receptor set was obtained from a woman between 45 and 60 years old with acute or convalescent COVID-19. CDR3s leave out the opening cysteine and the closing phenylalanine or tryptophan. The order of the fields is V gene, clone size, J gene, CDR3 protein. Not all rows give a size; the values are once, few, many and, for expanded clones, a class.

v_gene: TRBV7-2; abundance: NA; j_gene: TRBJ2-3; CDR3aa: ASSLRGLVGTDTQY
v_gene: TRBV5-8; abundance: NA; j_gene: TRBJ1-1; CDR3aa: ASAVRGNTEAF
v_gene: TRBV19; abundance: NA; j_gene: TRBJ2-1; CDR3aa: ASSILAGGSSSYNEQF
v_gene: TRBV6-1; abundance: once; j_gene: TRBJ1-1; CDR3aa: ASSEWRAANTEAF
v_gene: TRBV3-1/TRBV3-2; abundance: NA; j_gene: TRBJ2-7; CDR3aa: ASSHQGGGDSYEQY
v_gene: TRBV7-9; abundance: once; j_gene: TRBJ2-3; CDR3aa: ASSFERQTDTQY
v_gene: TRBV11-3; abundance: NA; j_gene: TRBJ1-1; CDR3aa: ASSQRDRGRFGEAF
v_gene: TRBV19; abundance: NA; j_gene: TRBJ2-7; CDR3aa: ASSPHSRSYEQY
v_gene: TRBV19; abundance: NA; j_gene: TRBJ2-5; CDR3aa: ASSWRVEETQY
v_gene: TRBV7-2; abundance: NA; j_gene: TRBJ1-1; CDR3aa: ASSSNRGLITEAF
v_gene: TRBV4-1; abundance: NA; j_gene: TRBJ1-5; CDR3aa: ASSPPGASGNQPQH
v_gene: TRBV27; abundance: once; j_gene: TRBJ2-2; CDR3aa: ATHRTFGGELF
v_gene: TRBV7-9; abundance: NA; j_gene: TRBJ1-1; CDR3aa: ASSSQGFTEAF
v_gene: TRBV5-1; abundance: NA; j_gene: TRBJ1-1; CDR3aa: ASSTAGQNTEAF
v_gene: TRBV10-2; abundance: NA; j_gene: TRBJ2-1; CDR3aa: ATELAGGINNEQF
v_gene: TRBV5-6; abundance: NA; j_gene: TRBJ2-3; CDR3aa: ASNYFDRVADTQY
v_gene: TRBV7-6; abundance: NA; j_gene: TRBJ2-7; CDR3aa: ASSLIPSGVYEQY
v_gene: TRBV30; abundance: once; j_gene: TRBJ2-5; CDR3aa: AWSERGSETQY
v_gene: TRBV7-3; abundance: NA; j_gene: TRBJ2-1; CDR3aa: ASSPMGQSAEQF
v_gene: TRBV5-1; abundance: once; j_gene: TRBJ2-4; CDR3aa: ASSLGGQGRNIQY
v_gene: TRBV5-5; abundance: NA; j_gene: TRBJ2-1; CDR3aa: ASSLAGGGHEQF
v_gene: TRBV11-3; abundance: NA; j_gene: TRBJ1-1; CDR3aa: ASSLEPGNTEAF
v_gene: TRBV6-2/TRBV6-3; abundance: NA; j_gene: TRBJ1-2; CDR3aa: ASSYYPQGEWGYT
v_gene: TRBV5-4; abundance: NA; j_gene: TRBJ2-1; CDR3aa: ASSLYQGGGNEQF
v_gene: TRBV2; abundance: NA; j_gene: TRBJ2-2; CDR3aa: ASTERGGGNGELF
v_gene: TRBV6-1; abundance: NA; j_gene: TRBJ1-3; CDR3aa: ASSYQGEENTIY
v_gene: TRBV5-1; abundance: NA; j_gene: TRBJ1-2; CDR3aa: ASSLVQVEYGYT
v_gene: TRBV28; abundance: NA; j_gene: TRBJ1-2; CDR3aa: ASSLRQNYGYT
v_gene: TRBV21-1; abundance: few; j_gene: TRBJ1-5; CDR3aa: ASIRGQGNQPQH
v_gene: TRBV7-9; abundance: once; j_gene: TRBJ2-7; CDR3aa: ASSPGTSPYEQY
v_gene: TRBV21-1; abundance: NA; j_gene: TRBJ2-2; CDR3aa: ASSVDASISGQREATGELF
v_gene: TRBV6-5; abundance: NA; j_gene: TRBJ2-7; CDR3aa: ASSYSGQGTYEQY
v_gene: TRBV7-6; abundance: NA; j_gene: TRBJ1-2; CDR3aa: ASRLGDSRNYGYT
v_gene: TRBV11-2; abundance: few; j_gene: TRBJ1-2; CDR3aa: ASSRDRNYGYT
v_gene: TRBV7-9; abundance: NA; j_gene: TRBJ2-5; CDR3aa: ASSRSGEETQY
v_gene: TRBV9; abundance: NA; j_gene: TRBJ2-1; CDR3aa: ASSPQREIIDEQF
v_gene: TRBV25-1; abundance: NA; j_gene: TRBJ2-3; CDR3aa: ASSEMTSGASTDTQY
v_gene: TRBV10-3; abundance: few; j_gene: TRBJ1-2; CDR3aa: AISDLQGMGYT
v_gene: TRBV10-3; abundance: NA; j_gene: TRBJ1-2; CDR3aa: AISGGPYGYT
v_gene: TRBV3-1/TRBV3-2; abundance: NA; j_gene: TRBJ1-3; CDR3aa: ASSQSGGASSGNTIY
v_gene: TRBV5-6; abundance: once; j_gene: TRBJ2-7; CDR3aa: ASSPNRNIWSEQY
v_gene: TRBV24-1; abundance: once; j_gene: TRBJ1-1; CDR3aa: ATSDPTGPDTEAF
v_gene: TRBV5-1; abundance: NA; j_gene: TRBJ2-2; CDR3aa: ASSLGVSDTGELF
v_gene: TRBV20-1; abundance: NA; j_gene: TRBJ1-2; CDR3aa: SATGGYGYT
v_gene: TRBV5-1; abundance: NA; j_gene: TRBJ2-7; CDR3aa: ASSLAGSGGSDEQY
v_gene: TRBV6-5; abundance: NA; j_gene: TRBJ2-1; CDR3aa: ASSYGTGGEYEQF
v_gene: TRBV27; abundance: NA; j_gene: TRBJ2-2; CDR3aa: ASSPRSNTGELF
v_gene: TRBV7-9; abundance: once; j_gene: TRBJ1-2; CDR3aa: ASSLDTGFNYGYT
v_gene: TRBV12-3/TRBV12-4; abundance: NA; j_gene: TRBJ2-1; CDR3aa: ASKWDRYNEQF
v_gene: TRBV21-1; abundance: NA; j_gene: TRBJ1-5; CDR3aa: ASRSGGRQSNQPQH
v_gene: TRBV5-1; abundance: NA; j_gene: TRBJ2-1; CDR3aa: ASSLVAGRWGDEQF
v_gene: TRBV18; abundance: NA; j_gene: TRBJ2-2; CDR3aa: ASSPLTGGNAGELF
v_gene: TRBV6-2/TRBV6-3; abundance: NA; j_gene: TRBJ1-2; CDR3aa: ASSYTARGPGGYT
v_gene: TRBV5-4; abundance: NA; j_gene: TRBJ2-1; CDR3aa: ASSSVASSYNEQF